What follows describes a single T cell receptor (beta chain). No antigen is known for it. The authors isolated at least 6 million PBMCs per sample. The use of a sample-barcoded 5' primer and a J-beta primer mix characterized a second PCR of roughly 6 to 12 cycles. The template-switch adaptor was a 5' adaptor with 12 random nucleotides. It tagged each cDNA molecule. TCRdb reprocessed the 5' RACE reads via MiXCR and lists one record per CDR3 protein. This table has some 670,000 distinct CDR3 sequences, over 40% appearing once. V was shortened by 1 base and J by 2 bases, with 22 bases between the two germline ends. The CDR3 extends over 19 amino acids. CDR1 KGHSH and CDR2 LQKENI come from the germline V gene. The data were taken from a study of blood T cells in healthy people across ages. The study, taken as a whole, reports: In long-lived donors, naive CD4+ cell counts and diversity exceeded those of aged donors.

This TCR came from a woman older than 75 in good health. Sample: blood. This chain joins TRBV18 and TRBJ2-3; TRBD2 might be the D (5 bases). CDR3 coding DNA: TGTGCCAGCTCACCACGGCCACCCGGGCGGCCGGGATACACAGATACGCAGTATTTT. Encoded protein: CASSPRPPGRPGYTDTQYF.